The T cell receptor (beta chain) described here comes from a study of T cell responses to AZD1222 COVID-19 vaccine. Profiling relied on immunoSEQ multiplex PCR, and the TCRdb table lists in-frame clones only, not all of them. The table records over 100,000 clones, approximately 90% of them present only once. Trimming cost V 3 bases and J 6 bases; bases outside gene matches: 9. CDR1 is SGHKS, CDR2 YYEKEE, per germline (reference sequence). This CDR3 is built from 16 residues. The clonotype originates from an adult in good health. This chain links TRBV5-5 with TRBJ1-4; TRBD1 agrees at 9 bases. The sequencing used peripheral blood, collected on day 0 of AZD1222 vaccination. CDR3 nucleotides: TGTGCCAGCAGCTCCGCTAGACAGGGGGTGGATGAAAAACTGTTTTTT. Translation: CASSSARQGVDEKLFF.